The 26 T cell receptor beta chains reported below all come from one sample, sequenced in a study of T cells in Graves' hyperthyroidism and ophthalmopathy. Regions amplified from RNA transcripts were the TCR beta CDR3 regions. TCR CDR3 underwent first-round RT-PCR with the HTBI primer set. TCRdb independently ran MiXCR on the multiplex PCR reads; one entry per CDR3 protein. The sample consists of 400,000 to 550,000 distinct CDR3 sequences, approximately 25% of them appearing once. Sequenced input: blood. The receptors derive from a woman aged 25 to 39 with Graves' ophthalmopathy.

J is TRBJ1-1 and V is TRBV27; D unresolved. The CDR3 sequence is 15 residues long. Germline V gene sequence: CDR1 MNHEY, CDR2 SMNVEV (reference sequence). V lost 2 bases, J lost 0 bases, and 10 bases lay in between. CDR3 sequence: CASSLVSLMNTEAFF. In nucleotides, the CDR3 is TGTGCCAGCAGTTTAGTTTCCCTTATGAACACTGAAGCTTTCTTT.

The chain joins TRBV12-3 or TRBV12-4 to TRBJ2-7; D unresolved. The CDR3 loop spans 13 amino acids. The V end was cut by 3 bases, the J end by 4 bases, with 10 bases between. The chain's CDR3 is CASSLSAQYEQYF. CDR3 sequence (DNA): TGTGCCAGCAGTTTGAGTGCCCAGTACGAGCAGTACTTC.

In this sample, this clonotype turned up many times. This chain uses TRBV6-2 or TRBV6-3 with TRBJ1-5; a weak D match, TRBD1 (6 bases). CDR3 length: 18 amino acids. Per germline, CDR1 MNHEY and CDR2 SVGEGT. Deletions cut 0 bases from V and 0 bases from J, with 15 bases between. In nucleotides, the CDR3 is TGTGCCAGCAGTTACTCGGTCAGGGGCCTTTATAGCAATCAGCCCCAGCATTTT. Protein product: CASSYSVRGLYSNQPQHF.

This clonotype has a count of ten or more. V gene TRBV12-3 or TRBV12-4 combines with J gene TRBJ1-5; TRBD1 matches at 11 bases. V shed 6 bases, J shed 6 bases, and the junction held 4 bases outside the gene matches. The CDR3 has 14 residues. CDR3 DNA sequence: TGTGCCAGCAGAGGACAGGGGGCAGGTCAGCCCCAGCATTTT. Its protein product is CASRGQGAGQPQHF.

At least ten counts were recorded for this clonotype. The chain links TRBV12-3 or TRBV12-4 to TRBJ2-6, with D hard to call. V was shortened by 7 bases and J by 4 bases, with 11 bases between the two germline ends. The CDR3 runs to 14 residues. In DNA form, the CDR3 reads TGTGCCAGCACCGCAAGTCCGGGGGCCAACGTCCTGACTTTC. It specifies CASTASPGANVLTF.

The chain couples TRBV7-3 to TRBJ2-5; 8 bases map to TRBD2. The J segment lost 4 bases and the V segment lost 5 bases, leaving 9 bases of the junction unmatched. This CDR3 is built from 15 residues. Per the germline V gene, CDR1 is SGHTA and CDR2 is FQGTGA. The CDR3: CASSRTGLAGETQYF. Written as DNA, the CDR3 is TGTGCCAGCAGCCGGACCGGACTAGCAGGAGAGACCCAGTACTTC.

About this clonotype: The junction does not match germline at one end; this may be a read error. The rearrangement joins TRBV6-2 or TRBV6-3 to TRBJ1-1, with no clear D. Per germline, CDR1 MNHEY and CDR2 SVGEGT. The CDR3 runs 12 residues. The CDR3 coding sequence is TGTGCCAGCACCGTGGGTCGCACTGATGCTTTCTTT. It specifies CASTVGRTDAFF.

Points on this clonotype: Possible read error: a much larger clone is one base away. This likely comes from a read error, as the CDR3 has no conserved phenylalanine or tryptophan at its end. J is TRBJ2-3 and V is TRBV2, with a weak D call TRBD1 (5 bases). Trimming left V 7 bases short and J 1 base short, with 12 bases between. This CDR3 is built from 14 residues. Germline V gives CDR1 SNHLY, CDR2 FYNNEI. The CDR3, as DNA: TGTGCCAGCATAACCACAGGCCGCACAGATACGCAGTATTGT. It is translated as CASITTGRTDTQYC.

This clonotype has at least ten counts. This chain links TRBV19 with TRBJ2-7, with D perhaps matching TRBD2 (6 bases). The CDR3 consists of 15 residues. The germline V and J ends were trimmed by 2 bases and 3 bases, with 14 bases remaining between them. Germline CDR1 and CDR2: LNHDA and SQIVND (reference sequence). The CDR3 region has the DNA TGTGCCAGTAGTATATTAGTGGAGGGAATCTACGAGCAGTACTTC. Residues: CASSILVEGIYEQYF. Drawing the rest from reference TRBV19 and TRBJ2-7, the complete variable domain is DGGITQSPKYLFRKEGQNVTLSCEQNLNHDAMYWYRQDPGQGLRLIYYSQIVNDFQKGDIAEGYSVSREKKESFPLTVTSAQKNPTAFYLCASSILVEGIYEQYFGPGTRLTVT.

For the CDR3, the DNA is TGTGCCAGCAGTTTTGACAGGGGGCTCACTGAAGCTTTCTTT. This sequence encodes CASSFDRGLTEAFF. The V and J genes are TRBV6-2 or TRBV6-3 and TRBJ1-1, with TRBD1 identical over 10 bases. The germline gives CDR1 MNHEY, CDR2 SVGEGT. The CDR3 sequence is 14 residues long. The V gene end was trimmed by 4 bases and the J gene end by 4 bases; junction bases not matched to a gene: 3.

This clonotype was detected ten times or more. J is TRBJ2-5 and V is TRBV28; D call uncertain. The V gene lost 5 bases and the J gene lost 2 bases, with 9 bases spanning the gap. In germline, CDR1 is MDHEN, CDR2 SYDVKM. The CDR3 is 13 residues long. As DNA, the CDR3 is TGTGCCAGCAGTAAACTTTTACAAGAGACCCAGTACTTC. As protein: CASSKLLQETQYF.

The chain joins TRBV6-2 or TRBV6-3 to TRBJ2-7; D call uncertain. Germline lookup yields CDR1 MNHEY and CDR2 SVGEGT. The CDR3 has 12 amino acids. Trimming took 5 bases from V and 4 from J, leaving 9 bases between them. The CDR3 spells CASSQTQYEQYF. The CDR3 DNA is TGTGCCAGCAGTCAGACCCAATACGAGCAGTACTTC.

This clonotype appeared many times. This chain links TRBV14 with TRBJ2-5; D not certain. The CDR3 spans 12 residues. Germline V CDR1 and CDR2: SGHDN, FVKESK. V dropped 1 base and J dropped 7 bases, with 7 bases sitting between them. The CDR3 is CASSQGRGTQYF. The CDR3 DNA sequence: TGTGCCAGCAGCCAAGGTCGAGGGACCCAGTACTTC.

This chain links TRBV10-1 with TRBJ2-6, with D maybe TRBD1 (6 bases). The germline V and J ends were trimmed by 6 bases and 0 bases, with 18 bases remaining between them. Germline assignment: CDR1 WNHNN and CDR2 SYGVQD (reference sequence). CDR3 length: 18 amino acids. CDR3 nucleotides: TGCGCCAGCAGCCGAGGCACAGGGAGACCCTCTGGGGCCAACGTCCTGACTTTC. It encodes CASSRGTGRPSGANVLTF.

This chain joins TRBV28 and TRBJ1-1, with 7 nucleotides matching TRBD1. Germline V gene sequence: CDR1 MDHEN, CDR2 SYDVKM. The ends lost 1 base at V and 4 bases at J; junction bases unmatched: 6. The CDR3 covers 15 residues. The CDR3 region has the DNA TGTGCCAGCAGTTTATCCACAGGGGTGGGCACTGAAGCTTTCTTT. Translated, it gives CASSLSTGVGTEAFF.

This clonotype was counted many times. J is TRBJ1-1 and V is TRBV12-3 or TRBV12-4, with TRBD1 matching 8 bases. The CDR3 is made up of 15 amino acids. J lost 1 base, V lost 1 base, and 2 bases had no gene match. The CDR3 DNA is TGTGCCAGCAGTTTAGTGGGACAGGAGAACACTGAAGCTTTCTTT. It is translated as CASSLVGQENTEAFF.

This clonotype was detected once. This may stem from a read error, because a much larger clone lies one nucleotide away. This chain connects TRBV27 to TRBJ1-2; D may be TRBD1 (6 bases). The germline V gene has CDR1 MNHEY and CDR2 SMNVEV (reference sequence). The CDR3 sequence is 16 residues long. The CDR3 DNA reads TGTGCCAGCAGTCGCCTTTCCACACAGGGCTCCTATGGCTACTCCTTC. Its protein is CASSRLSTQGSYGYSF.

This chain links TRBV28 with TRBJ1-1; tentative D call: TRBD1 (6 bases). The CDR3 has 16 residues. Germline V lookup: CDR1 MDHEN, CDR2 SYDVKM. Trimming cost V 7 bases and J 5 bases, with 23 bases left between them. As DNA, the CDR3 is TGTGCCAGCACAGAACGGAGGCAGGGGTGGTGGACTGAAGCTTTCTTT. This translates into CASTERRQGWWTEAFF.

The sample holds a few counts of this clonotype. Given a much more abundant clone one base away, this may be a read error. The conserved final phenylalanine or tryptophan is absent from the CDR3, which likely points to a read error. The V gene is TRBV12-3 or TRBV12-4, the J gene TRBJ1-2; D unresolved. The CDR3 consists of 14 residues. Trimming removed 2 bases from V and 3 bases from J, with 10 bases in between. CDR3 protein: CASSLSFSHYGYTV. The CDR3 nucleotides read TGTGCCAGCAGTTTATCATTTAGTCACTATGGCTACACCGTC.

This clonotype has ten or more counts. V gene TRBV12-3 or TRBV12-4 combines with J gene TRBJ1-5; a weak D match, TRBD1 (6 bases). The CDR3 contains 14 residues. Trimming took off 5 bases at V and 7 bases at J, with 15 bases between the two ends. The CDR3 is CASSTQGKGQPQHF. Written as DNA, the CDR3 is TGTGCCAGCAGTACCCAGGGGAAGGGACAGCCCCAGCATTTT.

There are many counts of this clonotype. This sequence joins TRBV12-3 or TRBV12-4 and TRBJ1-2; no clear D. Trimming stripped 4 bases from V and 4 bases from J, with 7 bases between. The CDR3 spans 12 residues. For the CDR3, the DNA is TGTGCCAGCAGTTACCTAACCTATGGCTACACCTTC. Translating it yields CASSYLTYGYTF.

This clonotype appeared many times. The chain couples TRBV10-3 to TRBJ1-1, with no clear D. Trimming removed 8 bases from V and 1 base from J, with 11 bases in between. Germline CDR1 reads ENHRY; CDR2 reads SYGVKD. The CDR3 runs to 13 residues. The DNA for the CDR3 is TGTGCCATCTGCAGCCCGGGGAACACTGAAGCTTTCTTT. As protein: CAICSPGNTEAFF.

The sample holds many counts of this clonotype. The CDR3: CASSPGTVRGELFF. The CDR3 nucleotides are TGTGCCAGCAGTCCCGGGACAGTGAGGGGGGAGCTGTTTTTT. The chain employs TRBV28 and TRBJ2-2, with TRBD1 matching over 7 bases. J gave up 8 bases and V 5 bases, and 8 bases lay outside the gene matches. The germline gives CDR1 MDHEN, CDR2 SYDVKM. This CDR3 is 14 amino acids long.

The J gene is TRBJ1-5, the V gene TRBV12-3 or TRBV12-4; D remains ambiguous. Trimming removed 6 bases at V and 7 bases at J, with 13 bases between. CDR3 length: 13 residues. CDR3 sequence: CASSRRPLQPQHF. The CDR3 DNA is TGTGCCAGCAGCCGCCGACCCCTACAGCCCCAGCATTTT.

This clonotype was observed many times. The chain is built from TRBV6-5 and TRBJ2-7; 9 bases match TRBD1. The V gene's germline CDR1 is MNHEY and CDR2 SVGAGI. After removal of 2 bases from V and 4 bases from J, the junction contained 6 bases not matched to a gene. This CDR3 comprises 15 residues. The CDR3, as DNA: TGTGCCAGCAGTTACCCGAACAGGGGGCGGTACGAGCAGTACTTC. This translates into CASSYPNRGRYEQYF.

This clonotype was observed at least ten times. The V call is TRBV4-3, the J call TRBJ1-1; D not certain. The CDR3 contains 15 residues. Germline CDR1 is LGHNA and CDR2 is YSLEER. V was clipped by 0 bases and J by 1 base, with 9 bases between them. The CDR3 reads CASSQDNGPNTEAFF. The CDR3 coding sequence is TGCGCCAGCAGCCAAGATAACGGACCGAACACTGAAGCTTTCTTT.